This T cell receptor beta chain was profiled in a study of cytomegalovirus exposure and HLA in healthy donors. Germline V gene data show CDR1 as GTSNPN and CDR2 as SVGIG (reference sequence). Deletions cut 2 bases from V and 2 bases from J, with 10 bases between. The CDR3 is made up of 13 amino acids. Study-wide results and limits: V- and J-gene trimming of TCR beta was linked (in a later analysis) to a missense DCLRE1C variant. The authors later found most CMV-associated TCR beta chains appeared HLA-restricted. For cytomegalovirus status, the classifier reportedly gave diagnoses with high specificity and sensitivity.

This clone has more than one count but fewer than ten. Its specificity is not known. When sampled, the donors appeared nominally healthy, though they likely had unrecorded immune exposures. The study ran its PCR with 60 Vbeta and 13 Jbeta primers. The table came from immunoSEQ multiplex PCR; TCRdb's copy has only in-frame clones and leaves some out. The sample lists about 120,000 clones; around 10% were seen once. The rearrangement joins TRBV30 to TRBJ2-7; D is possibly TRBD1 (6 bases). The sample comprised PBMCs. The receptor was derived from a young man in good health and CMV-seronegative. CDR3 residues: CAWSRDNTYEQYF. The CDR3 DNA follows: TGTGCCTGGAGTCGGGACAATACCTACGAGCAGTACTTC.